This TCR beta chain came from a study of neoadjuvant anti-PD-1 for oral cavity cancer. The germline CDR1 and CDR2 sequences are ENHRY and SYGVKD. The CDR3 is 14 amino acids. V was clipped by 5 bases and J by 6 bases, with 15 bases between them. The repertoire was sequenced with immunoSEQ multiplex PCR; TCRdb's copy has only in-frame clones and lacks some. In the table there are 30,000 to 40,000 clones, about 86% of which are singletons. This rearrangement joins TRBV10-3 to TRBJ2-3; the D gene is possibly TRBD1 (5 bases). Sequencing was performed on PBMCs, taken before nivolumab (anti-PD-1) treatment. The TCR was taken from a person between 40 and 85 years old with oral cavity squamous cell carcinoma. CDR3 DNA: TGTGCCATCAGTCAGGGCTTAGACGGGGATACGCAGTATTTT. It translates to CAISQGLDGDTQYF.